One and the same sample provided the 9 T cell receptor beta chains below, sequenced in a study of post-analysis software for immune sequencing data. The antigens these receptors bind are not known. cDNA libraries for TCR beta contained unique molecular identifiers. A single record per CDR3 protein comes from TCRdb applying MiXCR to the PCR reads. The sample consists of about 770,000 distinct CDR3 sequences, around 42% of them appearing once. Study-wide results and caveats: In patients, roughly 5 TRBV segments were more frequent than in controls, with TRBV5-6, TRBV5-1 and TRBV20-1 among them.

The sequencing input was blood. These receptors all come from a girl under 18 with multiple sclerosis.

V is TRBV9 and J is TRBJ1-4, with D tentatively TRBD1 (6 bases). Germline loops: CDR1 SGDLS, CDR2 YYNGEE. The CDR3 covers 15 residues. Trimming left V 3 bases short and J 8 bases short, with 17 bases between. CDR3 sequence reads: CASSAGGRGEEKLFF. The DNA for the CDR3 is TGTGCCAGCAGCGCGGGGGGCAGGGGCGAGGAAAAACTGTTTTTT.

This chain's CDR3 is CSVEGGTSGQETQYF. The CDR3 nucleotides are TGCAGCGTTGAAGGGGGAACATCGGGCCAAGAGACCCAGTACTTC. This chain connects TRBV29-1 to TRBJ2-5, with D unresolved. V gave up 1 base and J gave up 1 base, with 13 bases separating them. Germline V gene data show CDR1 as SQVTM and CDR2 as ANQGSEA. This CDR3 has 15 amino acids.

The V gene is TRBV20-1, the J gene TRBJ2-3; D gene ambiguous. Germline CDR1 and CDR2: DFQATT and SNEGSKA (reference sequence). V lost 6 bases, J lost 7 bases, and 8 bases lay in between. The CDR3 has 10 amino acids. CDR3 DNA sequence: TGCAGTGCCTCCCTAAATACGCAGTATTTT. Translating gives CSASLNTQYF.

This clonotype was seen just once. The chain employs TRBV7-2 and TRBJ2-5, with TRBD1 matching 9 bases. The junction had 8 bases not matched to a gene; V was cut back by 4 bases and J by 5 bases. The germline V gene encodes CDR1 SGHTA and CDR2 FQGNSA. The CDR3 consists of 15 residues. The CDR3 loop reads CASSSEQGAWETQYF. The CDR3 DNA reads TGTGCCAGCAGCTCGGAACAGGGGGCCTGGGAGACCCAGTACTTC.

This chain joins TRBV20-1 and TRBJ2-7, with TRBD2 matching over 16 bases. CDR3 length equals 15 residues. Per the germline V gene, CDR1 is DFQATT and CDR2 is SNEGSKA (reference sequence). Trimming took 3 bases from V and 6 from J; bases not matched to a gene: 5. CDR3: CSASWGLAGGREQYF. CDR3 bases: TGCAGTGCTAGTTGGGGACTAGCGGGAGGGCGCGAGCAGTACTTC.

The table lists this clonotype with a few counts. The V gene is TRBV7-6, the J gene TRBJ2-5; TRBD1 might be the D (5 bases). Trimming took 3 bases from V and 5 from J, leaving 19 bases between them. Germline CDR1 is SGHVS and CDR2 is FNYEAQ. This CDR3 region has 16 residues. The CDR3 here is CASSLRGGRVEETQYF. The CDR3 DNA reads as TGTGCCAGCAGCTTGAGAGGCGGCAGGGTGGAGGAGACCCAGTACTTC.

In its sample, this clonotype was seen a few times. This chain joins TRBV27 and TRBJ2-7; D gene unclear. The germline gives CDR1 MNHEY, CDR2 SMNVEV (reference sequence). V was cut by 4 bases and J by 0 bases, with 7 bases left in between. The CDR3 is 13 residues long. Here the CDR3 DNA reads TGTGCCAGCAGTTCCCCCCACTCCTACGAGCAGTACTTC. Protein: CASSSPHSYEQYF.

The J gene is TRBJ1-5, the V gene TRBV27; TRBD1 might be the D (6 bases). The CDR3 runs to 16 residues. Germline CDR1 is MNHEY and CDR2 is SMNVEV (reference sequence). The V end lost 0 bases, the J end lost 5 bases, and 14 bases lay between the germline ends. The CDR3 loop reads CASSLSREQGHQPQHF. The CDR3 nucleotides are TGTGCCAGCAGTTTATCGCGGGAACAGGGCCATCAGCCCCAGCATTTT.

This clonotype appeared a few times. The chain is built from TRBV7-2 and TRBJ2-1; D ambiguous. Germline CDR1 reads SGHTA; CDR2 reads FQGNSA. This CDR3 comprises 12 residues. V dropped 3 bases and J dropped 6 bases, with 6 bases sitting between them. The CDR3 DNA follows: TGTGCCAGCAGCTTCGAACGCAATGAGCAGTTCTTC. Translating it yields CASSFERNEQFF.